This T cell receptor (beta chain) emerged from a study of T-cell reconstitution after alpha-beta-depleted transplantation in children. Regarding the study as a whole: One year after transplant, T-cell counts and diversity came mostly from newly produced T cells. Roughly two months post-transplant, alpha-beta T cells reportedly originated from several hundred graft clones that had expanded.

The V gene end was trimmed by 3 bases and the J gene end by 5 bases; junction bases not matched to a gene: 15. Germline loops: CDR1 KGHSH, CDR2 LQKENI. CDR3 length equals 19 residues. Unique molecular identifiers were incorporated when the TCRbeta library was constructed. TCRdb independently ran MiXCR on the PCR reads; one entry per CDR3 protein. Here the sample spans over 100,000 distinct CDR3 sequences, about 9.4% being singletons. A note on this clonotype: The antigen remains undetermined.

This TCR derives from a boy younger than 10 with acute lymphoblastic leukemia, due to receive a stem cell transplant. This chain connects TRBV18 to TRBJ2-7; 14 positions agree with TRBD2. Sample: PBMCs, taken before TCRalphabeta/CD19-depleted stem cell transplant. The CDR3 bases are TGTGCCAGCTCACCGTACGCCCCGGGACTAGCGGGAGTATATGACGAGCAGTACTTC. The encoded protein is CASSPYAPGLAGVYDEQYF.